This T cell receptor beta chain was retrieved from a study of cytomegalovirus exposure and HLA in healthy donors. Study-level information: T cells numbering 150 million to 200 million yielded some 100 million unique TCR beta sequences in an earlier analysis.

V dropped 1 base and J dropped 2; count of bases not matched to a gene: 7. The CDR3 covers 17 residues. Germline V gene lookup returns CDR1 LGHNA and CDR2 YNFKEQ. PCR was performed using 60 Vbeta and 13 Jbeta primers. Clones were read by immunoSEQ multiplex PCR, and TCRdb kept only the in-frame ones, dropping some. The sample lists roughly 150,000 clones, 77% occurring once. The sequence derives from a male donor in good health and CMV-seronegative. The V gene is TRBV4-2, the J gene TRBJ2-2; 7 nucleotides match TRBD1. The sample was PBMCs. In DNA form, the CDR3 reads TGTGCCAGCAGCCAAGTTCCCGGGACAGTTAACACCGGGGAGCTGTTTTTT. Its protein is CASSQVPGTVNTGELFF.